Shown below are 18 T cell receptor beta chains from a single sample sequenced in a study of cytomegalovirus exposure and HLA in healthy donors. PCR involved 60 Vbeta and 13 Jbeta primers. The data were produced by immunoSEQ multiplex PCR, yet TCRdb's version contains in-frame clones alone and is incomplete. The sample carries 130,000 to 150,000 clones, 65% to 75% recorded once. Sequenced sample: PBMCs. The receptors stem from a man aged 55 to 70 in good health and CMV-seronegative.

This clone was observed a single time. The V call is TRBV6-4, the J call TRBJ1-2; 8 positions match TRBD1. This CDR3 is built from 16 residues. Losses at the gene ends were 6 bases for V and 3 bases for J; bases not matched to a gene: 12. CDR1 is MRHNA, CDR2 SNTAGT, per germline. The CDR3 region is CASSRKGQGADYGYTF. CDR3 DNA sequence: TGTGCCAGCAGCCGCAAAGGTCAGGGGGCAGACTATGGCTACACCTTC.

This chain connects TRBV27 to TRBJ1-6; D may be TRBD1 (6 bases). The germline V gene has CDR1 MNHEY and CDR2 SMNVEV (reference sequence). The length of the CDR3 is 16 residues. The germline V and J ends were trimmed by 5 bases and 0 bases, with 11 bases remaining between them. For the CDR3, the DNA is TGTGCCAGCAGTCCCGACAGGAGCTCCTATAATTCACCCCTCCACTTT. Its protein is CASSPDRSSYNSPLHF.

With respect to this clone: A junction end diverges from the germline sequence, so it may reflect a read error. The chain links TRBV7-9 to TRBJ2-5; 8 bases align to TRBD1. The CDR3 is 13 residues long. Germline V gives CDR1 SEHNR, CDR2 FQNEAQ (reference sequence). The DNA of the CDR3 is TGTGCCAGCAGCTTAGCGCGACAGGGGCACGACAACTTC. Amino acid sequence: CASSLARQGHDNF.

The V gene is TRBV5-4, the J gene TRBJ2-3; 9 bases line up with TRBD1. Germline V lookup: CDR1 SGHNT, CDR2 YYREEE (reference sequence). J gave up 6 bases and V 5 bases, and 7 bases lay outside the gene matches. The CDR3 loop spans 14 amino acids. Here the CDR3 DNA reads TGTGCCAGCAGTTCCGGGACAGGGAGGGATACGCAGTATTTT. This gives the protein CASSSGTGRDTQYF.

The V gene is TRBV6-1, the J gene TRBJ1-5, with 7 nucleotides matching TRBD1. The germline CDR1 and CDR2 sequences are MNHNS and SASEGT. Trimming at V came to 7 bases and at J to 8 bases, leaving 8 bases not matched to a gene. The CDR3 runs 13 residues. CDR3 region: CASNSGGLEPQHF. The CDR3 bases are TGTGCCAGCAACTCAGGGGGTCTTGAGCCCCAGCATTTT.

This chain links TRBV19 with TRBJ2-6; a possible D gene is TRBD1 (6 bases). Trimming took off 4 bases at V and 0 bases at J, with 10 bases between the two ends. The CDR3 sequence is 16 residues long. CDR1 LNHDA and CDR2 SQIVND come from the germline V gene (reference sequence). CDR3: CASSNRETSGANVLTF. The CDR3 DNA is TGTGCCAGTAGTAACAGGGAGACCTCTGGGGCCAACGTCCTGACTTTC.

This clone occurred a few times. The V call is TRBV2, the J call TRBJ1-5, with D perhaps matching TRBD1 (6 bases). CDR1 is SNHLY and CDR2 is FYNNEI in the germline V gene. The CDR3 loop spans 13 amino acids. V was shortened by 11 bases and J by 4 bases, with 15 bases between the two germline ends. CDR3 nucleotides: TGTGCCGGACGGACAGAGAATAATCAGCCCCAGCATTTT. Translating gives CAGRTENNQPQHF.

V and J are TRBV30 and TRBJ2-3, with 8 positions matching TRBD2. The CDR3 has 15 amino acids. The V segment lost 2 bases and the J segment 5 bases; nucleotides outside the gene matches: 9. Germline loops: CDR1 GTSNPN, CDR2 SVGIG (reference sequence). The CDR3 is CAWSSSGRGRDTQYF. DNA for the CDR3: TGTGCCTGGAGTTCAAGCGGGAGAGGGAGAGATACGCAGTATTTT.

CDR3 nucleotide sequence: TGTGCCAGCAGTCCCGCAGGGGGATTTGGCTACACCTTC. Its protein is CASSPAGGFGYTF. V gene TRBV2 combines with J gene TRBJ1-2, with 7 bases that match TRBD1. The length of the CDR3 is 13 residues. With V trimmed by 5 bases and J by 7 bases, 7 bases remained unmatched. Per the germline V gene, CDR1 is SNHLY and CDR2 is FYNNEI. Drawing the rest from reference TRBV2 and TRBJ1-2, the complete variable domain is EPEVTQTPSHQVTQMGQEVILRCVPISNHLYFYWYRQILGQKVEFLVSFYNNEISEKSEIFDDQFSVERPDGSNFTLKIRSTKLEDSAMYFCASSPAGGFGYTFGSGTRLTVV.

The chain joins TRBV9 to TRBJ2-3; the D gene is possibly TRBD2 (5 bases). Germline V gene data show CDR1 as SGDLS and CDR2 as YYNGEE. The CDR3 consists of 16 residues. Trimming took 5 bases from V and 2 from J, leaving 18 bases between them. This CDR3 reads CASSPFRTFYTDTQYF. As DNA, the CDR3 is TGTGCCAGCAGTCCCTTCAGGACTTTTTACACAGATACGCAGTATTTT.

CDR3 protein: CSVRTGTGSYF. CDR3 sequence (DNA): TGCAGCGTCCGCACCGGGACAGGGAGTTATTTT. J is TRBJ1-3 and V is TRBV29-1, with TRBD1 matching 9 bases. Germline V gene data show CDR1 as SQVTM and CDR2 as ANQGSEA. The junction had 10 bases not matched to a gene; V was cut back by 6 bases and J by 16 bases. This CDR3 comprises 11 residues.

This clone was counted between two and nine times. The chain recombines TRBV30 with TRBJ2-7; 9 nucleotides match TRBD1. Trimming cost V 3 bases and J 5 bases; bases outside gene matches: 5. The germline V gene has CDR1 GTSNPN and CDR2 SVGIG (reference sequence). The CDR3 has 13 amino acids. CDR3 bases: TGTGCCTGGAGCGGGACAGGGTGGGACGAGCAGTACTTC. Protein product: CAWSGTGWDEQYF.

V and J are TRBV7-9 and TRBJ2-7; TRBD2 agrees at 9 bases. The CDR3 runs to 14 residues. Germline CDR1 and CDR2: SEHNR and FQNEAQ (reference sequence). J lost 5 bases, V lost 1 base, and 3 bases had no gene match. DNA of the CDR3: TGTGCCAGCAGCTTAGTAGCGGGAGCTCACGAGCAGTACTTC. Translating it yields CASSLVAGAHEQYF. The full variable domain, rest sourced from reference TRBV7-9 and TRBJ2-7, is DTGVSQNPRHKITKRGQNVTFRCDPISEHNRLYWYRQTLGQGPEFLTYFQNEAQLEKSRLLSDRFSAERPKGSFSTLEIQRTEQGDSAMYLCASSLVAGAHEQYFGPGTRLTVT.

CDR3 DNA: TGTGCCAGCAGCGTAGTAACGACTTGGCGGGAGGTAGGATATGAGCAGTTCTTC. Amino acids: CASSVVTTWREVGYEQFF. The genes are TRBV9 and TRBJ2-1, with 8 bases lining up with TRBD2. Trimming removed 0 bases from V and 8 bases from J; junction bases left unmatched: 16. CDR1 SGDLS and CDR2 YYNGEE come from the germline V gene. This CDR3 has 18 amino acids.

The chain uses TRBV19 and TRBJ1-5; TRBD1 matches 8 bases. The germline CDR1 and CDR2 sequences are LNHDA and SQIVND (reference sequence). The CDR3 covers 15 residues. The V and J ends lost 5 bases and 3 bases, in that order; junction bases with no gene match: 6. CDR3 in amino acids: CASSARQGINQPQHF. DNA of the CDR3: TGTGCCAGTAGTGCCCGACAGGGGATCAATCAGCCCCAGCATTTT.

This rearrangement joins TRBV29-1 to TRBJ2-2; maybe TRBD2 (7 bases). V lost 4 bases, J lost 3 bases, and 12 bases lay in between. CDR1 is SQVTM and CDR2 is ANQGSEA in the germline V gene. The CDR3 extends over 14 amino acids. The CDR3 DNA is TGCAGCGTTGCCCTAGGGGGGGACACCGGGGAGCTGTTTTTT. Translated, it gives CSVALGGDTGELFF.

This sequence joins TRBV7-2 and TRBJ1-1; TRBD1 matches at 7 bases. Germline V CDR1 and CDR2: SGHTA, FQGNSA. After removal of 3 bases from V and 7 bases from J, the junction contained 5 bases not matched to a gene. The CDR3 has 13 amino acids. The CDR3, as DNA: TGTGCCAGCAGCTTGGTTCAGGGGGGTGAAGCTTTCTTT. Translated: CASSLVQGGEAFF.

The gene calls are TRBV10-3 and TRBJ2-5, with a possible D match to TRBD1 (6 bases). The CDR3 runs 14 residues. V lost 7 bases to trimming and J lost 5 bases, with 17 bases between them. Germline V gene sequence: CDR1 ENHRY, CDR2 SYGVKD. This CDR3 is CAIKGDGTRETQYF. The CDR3 coding sequence is TGTGCCATCAAGGGGGACGGAACAAGGGAGACCCAGTACTTC.